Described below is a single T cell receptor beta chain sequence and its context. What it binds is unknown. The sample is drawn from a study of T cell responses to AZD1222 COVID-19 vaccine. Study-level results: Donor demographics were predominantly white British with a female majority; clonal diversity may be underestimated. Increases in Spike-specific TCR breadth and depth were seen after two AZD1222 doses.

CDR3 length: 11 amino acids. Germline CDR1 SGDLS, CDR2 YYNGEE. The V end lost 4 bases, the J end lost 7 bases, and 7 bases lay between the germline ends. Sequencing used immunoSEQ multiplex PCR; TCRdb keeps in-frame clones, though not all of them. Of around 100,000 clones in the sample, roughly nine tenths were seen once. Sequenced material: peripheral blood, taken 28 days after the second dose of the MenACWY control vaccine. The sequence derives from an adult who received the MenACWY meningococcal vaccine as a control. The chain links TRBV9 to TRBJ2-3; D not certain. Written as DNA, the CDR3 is TGTGCCAGCAGCATGGAGAATACGCAGTATTTT. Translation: CASSMENTQYF.